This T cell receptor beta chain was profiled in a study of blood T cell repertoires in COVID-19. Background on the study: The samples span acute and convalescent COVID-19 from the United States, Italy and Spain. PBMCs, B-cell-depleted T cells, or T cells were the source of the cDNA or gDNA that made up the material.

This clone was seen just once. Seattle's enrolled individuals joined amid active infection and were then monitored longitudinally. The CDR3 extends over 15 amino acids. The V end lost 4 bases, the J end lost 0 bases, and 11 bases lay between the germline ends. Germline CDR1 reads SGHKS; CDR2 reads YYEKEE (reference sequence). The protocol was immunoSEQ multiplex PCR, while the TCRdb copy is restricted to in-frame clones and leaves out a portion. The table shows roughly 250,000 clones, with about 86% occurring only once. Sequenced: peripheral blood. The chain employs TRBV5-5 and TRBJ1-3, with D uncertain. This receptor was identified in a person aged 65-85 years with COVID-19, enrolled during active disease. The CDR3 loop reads CASSPDGYSGNTIYF. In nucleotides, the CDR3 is TGTGCCAGCAGCCCCGACGGGTACTCTGGAAACACCATATATTTT.